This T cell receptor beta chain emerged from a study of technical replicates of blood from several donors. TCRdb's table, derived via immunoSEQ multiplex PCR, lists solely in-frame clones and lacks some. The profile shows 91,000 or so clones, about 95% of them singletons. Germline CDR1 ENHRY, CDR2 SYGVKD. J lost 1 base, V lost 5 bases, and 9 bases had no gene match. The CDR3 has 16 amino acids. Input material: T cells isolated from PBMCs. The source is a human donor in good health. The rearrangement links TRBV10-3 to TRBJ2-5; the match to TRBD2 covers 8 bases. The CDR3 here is CAISPGTSGIQETQYF. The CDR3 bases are TGTGCCATCAGTCCCGGGACTAGTGGCATCCAAGAGACCCAGTACTTC.